The 19 T cell receptor beta chains below all came from one sample that was sequenced in a study of cytomegalovirus exposure and HLA in healthy donors. PCR was performed using 60 Vbeta and 13 Jbeta primers. Data came from immunoSEQ multiplex PCR; TCRdb stores just in-frame clones and leaves some out. The data contain over 110,000 clones, about 84% of them singletons. The specimen was PBMCs. The source of these receptors is a woman aged 40 to 50 in good health and CMV-seropositive.

CDR3 coding DNA: TGTGCCAGCAGCTTGAATCTAGCGGGGATATACGAGCAGTACTTC. Translated, it gives CASSLNLAGIYEQYF. The chain joins TRBV7-9 to TRBJ2-7, with 9 bases aligning to TRBD2. V was clipped by 3 bases and J by 4 bases; unmatched bases: 7. The germline V gene has CDR1 SEHNR and CDR2 FQNEAQ (reference sequence). The CDR3 has 15 amino acids. Full variable domain (rest looked up from reference TRBV7-9 and TRBJ2-7): DTGVSQNPRHKITKRGQNVTFRCDPISEHNRLYWYRQTLGQGPEFLTYFQNEAQLEKSRLLSDRFSAERPKGSFSTLEIQRTEQGDSAMYLCASSLNLAGIYEQYFGPGTRLTVT.

Note on this clone: The identical CDR3 is also encoded by other nucleotide sequences in the sample. The J gene is TRBJ2-5, the V gene TRBV27; D unclear. The germline V gene encodes CDR1 MNHEY and CDR2 SMNVEV (reference sequence). The ends were cut back, 8 bases at V and 5 bases at J, with 9 bases in the middle. CDR3 length equals 11 residues. The CDR3 sequence is CASGPRETQYF. CDR3 in DNA: TGTGCCAGCGGGCCCCGGGAGACCCAGTACTTC.

The chain is built from TRBV7-9 and TRBJ2-2, with TRBD2 matching 9 bases. The CDR3 consists of 16 residues. Trimming removed 3 bases from V and 2 bases from J; junction bases left unmatched: 4. Germline values: CDR1 SEHNR, CDR2 FQNEAQ (reference sequence). CDR3 nucleotides: TGTGCCAGCAGCTTGACTAGCGGAGATAACACCGGGGAGCTGTTTTTT. Residues: CASSLTSGDNTGELFF.

The genes are TRBV5-4 and TRBJ2-1, with no clear D. The V end was cut by 4 bases, the J end by 9 bases, with 11 bases between. The V gene's germline CDR1 is SGHNT and CDR2 YYREEE (reference sequence). This CDR3 has 12 amino acids. The CDR3 here is CASSRVTSEQFF. The CDR3 DNA is TGTGCCAGCAGCCGCGTGACATCTGAGCAGTTCTTC.

J is TRBJ2-1 and V is TRBV6-4; maybe TRBD2 (5 bases). CDR3 length: 14 residues. In germline, CDR1 is MRHNA, CDR2 SNTAGT. V lost 3 bases and J lost 2, with 8 bases in between. In DNA, the CDR3 is TGTGCCAGCAGTGAGGAGGCTACCTACAATGAGCAGTTCTTC. It translates to CASSEEATYNEQFF.

On this clone: A read error may produce the germline difference seen at one junction end. This rearrangement joins TRBV7-7 to TRBJ2-5; 8 bases agree with TRBD1. There are 14 residues in the CDR3. Germline CDR1 reads SSHAT; CDR2 reads FNYEAQ (reference sequence). CDR3 amino acids: CASSPDRDWETQYF. As DNA, the CDR3 is TGTGCTAGCAGCCCGGACAGGGACTGGGAGACCCAGTACTTC.

The rearrangement links TRBV11-1 to TRBJ2-2; 12 bases are shared with TRBD2. The length of the CDR3 is 14 residues. CDR1 is SGHAT, CDR2 FQDESV, per germline (reference sequence). The V segment lost 6 bases and the J segment 5 bases; nucleotides outside the gene matches: 1. DNA for the CDR3: TGTGCCAGCAGACTAGCGGGAGGTACCGGGGAGCTGTTTTTT. Translation gives CASRLAGGTGELFF.

This chain connects TRBV4-1 to TRBJ2-5; 8 nucleotides match TRBD1. This CDR3 comprises 13 residues. Germline trimming cut 3 bases from V and 7 bases from J; bases unmatched to any gene: 4. Germline V gene lookup returns CDR1 MGHRA and CDR2 YSYEKL. CDR3 DNA: TGCGCCAGCAGCCAGTTAGGACAGGGGACCCAGTACTTC. Amino acid sequence: CASSQLGQGTQYF.

The V gene is TRBV28, the J gene TRBJ2-1; tentative D call: TRBD1 (6 bases). Germline CDR1 and CDR2: MDHEN and SYDVKM. The length of the CDR3 is 13 residues. V gave up 3 bases and J gave up 4 bases, with 7 bases separating them. The DNA for the CDR3 is TGTGCCAGCAGTTTTACAGGGTACAATGAGCAGTTCTTC. It is translated as CASSFTGYNEQFF.

The rearrangement links TRBV19 to TRBJ1-5, with a tentative D call TRBD1 (5 bases). Germline CDR1 LNHDA, CDR2 SQIVND (reference sequence). V was clipped by 10 bases and J by 4 bases, with 20 bases between them. The CDR3 runs 15 residues. The DNA for the CDR3 is TGTGCCACCGACCCGAGGGCAGGGACTAATCAGCCCCAGCATTTT. It translates to CATDPRAGTNQPQHF.

This clone was counted a single time. The J gene is TRBJ1-2, the V gene TRBV7-9; D unresolved. The CDR3 loop spans 13 amino acids. Trimming took 6 bases from V and 8 from J, leaving 16 bases between them. Germline loops: CDR1 SEHNR, CDR2 FQNEAQ (reference sequence). This CDR3 reads CASSLTGVGGYTF. The CDR3 region has the DNA TGTGCCAGCAGTCTCACCGGGGTAGGCGGCTACACCTTC.

A note on this clone: Other DNA variants within this sample encode the same CDR3. Written as DNA, the CDR3 is TGCGCCAGCGTTGGAGCGGGGGGGAACACCGGGGAGCTGTTTTTT. Translated: CASVGAGGNTGELFF. The chain couples TRBV5-1 to TRBJ2-2, with 9 bases identical to TRBD2. V lost 7 bases and J lost 1; bases outside the gene matches: 5. CDR3 size: 15 residues. The V gene's germline CDR1 is SGHRS and CDR2 YFSETQ.

The chain uses TRBV18 and TRBJ2-3, with D perhaps matching TRBD2 (6 bases). V dropped 4 bases and J dropped 1 base, with 9 bases sitting between them. Germline lookup yields CDR1 KGHSH and CDR2 LQKENI. This CDR3 spans 14 amino acids. The CDR3 reads CASSLPGGTDTQYF. The CDR3 DNA reads as TGTGCCAGCTCACTGCCGGGAGGCACAGATACGCAGTATTTT.

The rearrangement links TRBV7-9 to TRBJ2-2; TRBD1 matches 8 bases. Trimming took 7 bases from V and 6 from J; bases not matched to a gene: 16. This CDR3 comprises 17 residues. Per the germline V gene, CDR1 is SEHNR and CDR2 is FQNEAQ (reference sequence). Here the CDR3 reads CASKRQGASLSAGELFF. CDR3 bases: TGTGCCAGCAAGCGGCAGGGGGCGAGTCTTAGCGCCGGGGAGCTGTTTTTT.

This chain connects TRBV7-3 to TRBJ2-3; TRBD2 matches at 8 bases. V lost 5 bases to trimming and J lost 3 bases; unmatched junction nucleotides: 4. This CDR3 contains 14 residues. The germline CDR1 and CDR2 sequences are SGHTA and FQGTGA. CDR3 nucleotides: TGTGCCAGCAGCCGACTAGCGAGAACAGATACGCAGTATTTT. Its translation: CASSRLARTDTQYF. The variable domain in full, with the rest retrieved from reference TRBV7-3 and TRBJ2-3, is GAGVSQTPSNKVTEKGKYVELRCDPISGHTALYWYRQSLGQGPEFLIYFQGTGAADDSGLPNDRFFAVRPEGSVSTLKIQRTERGDSAVYLCASSRLARTDTQYFGPGTRLTVL.

The chain joins TRBV11-2 to TRBJ2-7, with a weak D call TRBD2 (6 bases). The V gene's germline CDR1 is SGHAT and CDR2 FQNNGV. This CDR3 is 15 amino acids long. V was pared by 5 bases and J by 3 bases, with 17 bases between. CDR3 sequence (DNA): TGTGCCAGCAGCCTAGCATCCGGGACTTACTACGAGCAGTACTTC. As protein: CASSLASGTYYEQYF. The full variable domain, its missing parts supplied by reference TRBV11-2 and TRBJ2-7, is EAGVAQSPRYKIIEKRQSVAFWCNPISGHATLYWYQQILGQGPKLLIQFQNNGVVDDSQLPKDRFSAERLKGVDSTLKIQPAKLEDSAVYLCASSLASGTYYEQYFGPGTRLTVT.

This chain connects TRBV6-1 to TRBJ2-7; D unresolved. Trimming left V 0 bases short and J 2 bases short, with 11 bases between. The CDR3 runs 15 residues. CDR1 and CDR2 (germline): MNHNS, SASEGT. The DNA of the CDR3 is TGTGCCAGCAGTGAAGCCCCCGAGACTGCCTACGAGCAGTACTTC. Its protein is CASSEAPETAYEQYF.

This clone came up once. This chain joins TRBV2 and TRBJ2-1, with 7 bases lining up with TRBD1. Germline V gives CDR1 SNHLY, CDR2 FYNNEI. With 4 bases clipped from V and 2 bases from J, the junction kept 2 bases outside the gene matches. The CDR3 totals 14 residues. CDR3 sequence reads: CASSVGGPYNEQFF. The CDR3 DNA reads TGTGCCAGCAGTGTAGGGGGCCCCTACAATGAGCAGTTCTTC.

The chain carries TRBV9 and TRBJ2-1, with D unresolved. CDR3 size: 12 residues. CDR1 SGDLS and CDR2 YYNGEE come from the germline V gene. V was cut by 1 base and J by 5 bases, with 4 bases left in between. CDR3 residues: CASSVSDNEQFF. In nucleotides, the CDR3 is TGTGCCAGCAGCGTATCAGACAATGAGCAGTTCTTC. Combining the CDR3 with reference TRBV9 and TRBJ2-1 gives the whole variable domain DSGVTQTPKHLITATGQRVTLRCSPRSGDLSVYWYQQSLDQGLQFLIQYYNGEERAKGNILERFSAQQFPDLHSELNLSSLELGDSALYFCASSVSDNEQFFGPGTRLTVL.